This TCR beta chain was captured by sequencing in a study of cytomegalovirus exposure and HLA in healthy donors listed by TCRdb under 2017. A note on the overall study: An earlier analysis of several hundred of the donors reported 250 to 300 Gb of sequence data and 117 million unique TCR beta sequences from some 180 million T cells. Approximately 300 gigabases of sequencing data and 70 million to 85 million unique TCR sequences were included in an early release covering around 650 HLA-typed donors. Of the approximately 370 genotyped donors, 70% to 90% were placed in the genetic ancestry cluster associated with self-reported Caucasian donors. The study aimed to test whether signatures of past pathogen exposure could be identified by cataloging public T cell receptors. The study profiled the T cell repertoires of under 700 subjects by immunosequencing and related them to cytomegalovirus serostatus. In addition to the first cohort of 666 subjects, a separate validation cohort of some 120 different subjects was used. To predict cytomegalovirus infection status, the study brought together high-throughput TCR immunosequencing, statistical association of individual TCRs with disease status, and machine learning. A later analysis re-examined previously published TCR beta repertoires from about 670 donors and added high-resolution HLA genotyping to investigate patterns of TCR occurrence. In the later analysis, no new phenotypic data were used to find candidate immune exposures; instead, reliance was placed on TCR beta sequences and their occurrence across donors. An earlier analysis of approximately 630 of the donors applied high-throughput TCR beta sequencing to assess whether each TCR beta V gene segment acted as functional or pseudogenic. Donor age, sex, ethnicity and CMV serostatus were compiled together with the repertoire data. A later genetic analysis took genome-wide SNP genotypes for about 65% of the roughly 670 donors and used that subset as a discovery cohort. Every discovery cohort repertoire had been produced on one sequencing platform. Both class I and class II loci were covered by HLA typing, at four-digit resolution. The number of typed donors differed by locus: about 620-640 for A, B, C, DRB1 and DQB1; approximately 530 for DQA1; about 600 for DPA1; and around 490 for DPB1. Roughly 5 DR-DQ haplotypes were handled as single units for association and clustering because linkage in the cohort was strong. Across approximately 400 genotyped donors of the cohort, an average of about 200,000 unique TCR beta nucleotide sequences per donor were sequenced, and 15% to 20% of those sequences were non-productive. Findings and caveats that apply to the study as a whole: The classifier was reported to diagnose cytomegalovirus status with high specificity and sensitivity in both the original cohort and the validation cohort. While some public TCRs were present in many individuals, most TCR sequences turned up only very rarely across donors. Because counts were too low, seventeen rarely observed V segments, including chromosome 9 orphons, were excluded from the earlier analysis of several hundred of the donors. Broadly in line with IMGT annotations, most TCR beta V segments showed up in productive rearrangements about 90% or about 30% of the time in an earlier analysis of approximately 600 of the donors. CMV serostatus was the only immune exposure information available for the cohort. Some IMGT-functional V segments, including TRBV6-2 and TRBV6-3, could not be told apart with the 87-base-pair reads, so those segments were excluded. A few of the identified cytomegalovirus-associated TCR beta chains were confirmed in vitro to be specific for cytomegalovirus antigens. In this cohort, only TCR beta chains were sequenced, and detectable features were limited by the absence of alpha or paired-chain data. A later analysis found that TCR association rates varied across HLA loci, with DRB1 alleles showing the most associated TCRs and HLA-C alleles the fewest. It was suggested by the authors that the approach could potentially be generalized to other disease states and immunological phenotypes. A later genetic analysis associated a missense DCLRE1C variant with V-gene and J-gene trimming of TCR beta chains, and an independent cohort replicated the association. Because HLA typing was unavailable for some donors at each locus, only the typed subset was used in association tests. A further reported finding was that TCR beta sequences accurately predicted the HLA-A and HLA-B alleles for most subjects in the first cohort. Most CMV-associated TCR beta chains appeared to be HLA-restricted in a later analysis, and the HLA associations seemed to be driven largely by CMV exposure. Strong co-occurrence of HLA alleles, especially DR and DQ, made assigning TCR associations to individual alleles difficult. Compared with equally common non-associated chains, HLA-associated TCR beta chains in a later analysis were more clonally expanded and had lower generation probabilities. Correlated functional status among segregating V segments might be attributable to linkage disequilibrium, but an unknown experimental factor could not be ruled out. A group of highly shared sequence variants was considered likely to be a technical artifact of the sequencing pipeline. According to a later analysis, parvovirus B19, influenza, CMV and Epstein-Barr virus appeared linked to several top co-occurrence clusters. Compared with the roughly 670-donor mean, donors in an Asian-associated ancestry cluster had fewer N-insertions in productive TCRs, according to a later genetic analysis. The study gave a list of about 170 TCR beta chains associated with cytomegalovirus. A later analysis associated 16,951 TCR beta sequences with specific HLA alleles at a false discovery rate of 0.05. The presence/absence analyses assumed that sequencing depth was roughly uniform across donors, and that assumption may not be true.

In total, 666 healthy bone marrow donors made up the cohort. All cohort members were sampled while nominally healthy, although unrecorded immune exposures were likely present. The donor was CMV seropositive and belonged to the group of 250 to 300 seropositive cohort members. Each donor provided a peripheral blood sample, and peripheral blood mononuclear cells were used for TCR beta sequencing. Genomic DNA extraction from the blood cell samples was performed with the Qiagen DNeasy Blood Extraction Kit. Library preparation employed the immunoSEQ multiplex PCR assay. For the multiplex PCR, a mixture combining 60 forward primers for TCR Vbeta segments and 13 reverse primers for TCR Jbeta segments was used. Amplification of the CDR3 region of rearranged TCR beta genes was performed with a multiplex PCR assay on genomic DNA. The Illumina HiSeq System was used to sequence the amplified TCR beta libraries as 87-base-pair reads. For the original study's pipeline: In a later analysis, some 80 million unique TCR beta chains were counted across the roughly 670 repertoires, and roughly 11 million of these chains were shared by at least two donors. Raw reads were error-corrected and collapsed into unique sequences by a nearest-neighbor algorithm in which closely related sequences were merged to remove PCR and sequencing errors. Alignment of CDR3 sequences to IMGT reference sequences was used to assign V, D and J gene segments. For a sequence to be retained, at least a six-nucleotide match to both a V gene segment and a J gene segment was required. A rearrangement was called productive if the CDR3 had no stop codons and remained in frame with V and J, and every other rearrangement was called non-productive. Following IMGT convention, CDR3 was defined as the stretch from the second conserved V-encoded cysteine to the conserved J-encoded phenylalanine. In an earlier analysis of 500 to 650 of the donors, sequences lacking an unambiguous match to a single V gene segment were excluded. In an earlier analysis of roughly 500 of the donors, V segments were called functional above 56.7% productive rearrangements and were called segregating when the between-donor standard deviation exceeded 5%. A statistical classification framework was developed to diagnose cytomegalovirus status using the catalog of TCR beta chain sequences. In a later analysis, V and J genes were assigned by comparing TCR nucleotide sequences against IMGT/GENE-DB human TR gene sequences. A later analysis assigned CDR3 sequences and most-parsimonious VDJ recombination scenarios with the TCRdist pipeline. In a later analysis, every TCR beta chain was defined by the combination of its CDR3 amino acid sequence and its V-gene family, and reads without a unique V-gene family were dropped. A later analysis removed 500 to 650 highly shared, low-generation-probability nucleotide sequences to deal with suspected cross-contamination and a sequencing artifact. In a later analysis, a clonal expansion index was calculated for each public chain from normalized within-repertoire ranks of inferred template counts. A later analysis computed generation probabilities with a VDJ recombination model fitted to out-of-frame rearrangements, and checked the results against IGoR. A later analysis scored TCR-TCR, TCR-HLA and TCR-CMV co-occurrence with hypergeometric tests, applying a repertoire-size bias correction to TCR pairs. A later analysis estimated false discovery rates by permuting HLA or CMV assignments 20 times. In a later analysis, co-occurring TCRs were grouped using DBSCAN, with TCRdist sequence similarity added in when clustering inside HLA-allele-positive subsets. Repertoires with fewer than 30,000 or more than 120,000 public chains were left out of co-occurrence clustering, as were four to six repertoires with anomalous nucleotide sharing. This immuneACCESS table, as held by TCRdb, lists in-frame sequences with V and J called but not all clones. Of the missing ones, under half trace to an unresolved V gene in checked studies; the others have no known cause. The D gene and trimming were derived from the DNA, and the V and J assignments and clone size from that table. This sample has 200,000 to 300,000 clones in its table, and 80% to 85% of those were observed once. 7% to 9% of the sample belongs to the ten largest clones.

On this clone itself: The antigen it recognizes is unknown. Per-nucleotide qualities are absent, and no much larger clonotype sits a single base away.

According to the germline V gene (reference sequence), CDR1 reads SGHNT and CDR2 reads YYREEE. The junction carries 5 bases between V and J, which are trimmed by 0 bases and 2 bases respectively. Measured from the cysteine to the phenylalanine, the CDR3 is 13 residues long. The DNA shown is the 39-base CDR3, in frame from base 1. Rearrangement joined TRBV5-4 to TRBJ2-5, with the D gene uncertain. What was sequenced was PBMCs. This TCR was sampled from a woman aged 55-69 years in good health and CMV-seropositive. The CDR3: CASSLGPQETQYF. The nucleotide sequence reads TGTGCCAGCAGCTTGGGGCCGCAAGAGACCCAGTACTTC. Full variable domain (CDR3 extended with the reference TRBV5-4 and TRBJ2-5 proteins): ETGVTQSPTHLIKTRGQQVTLRCSSQSGHNTVSWYQQALGQGPQFIFQYYREEENGRGNFPPRFSGLQFPNYSSELNVNALELDDSALYLCASSLGPQETQYFGPGTRLLVL.